The 9 T cell receptor beta chains presented below share a single source sample, sequenced in a study of cytomegalovirus exposure and HLA in healthy donors. The repertoire was sequenced with immunoSEQ multiplex PCR; TCRdb's copy has only in-frame clones and lacks some. The table includes 190,000 or so clones, 80% to 85% detected once. Sequenced: PBMCs. The receptors come from a woman between 18 and 29 years old in good health and CMV-seropositive.

J is TRBJ1-1 and V is TRBV5-5, with D possibly being TRBD1 (6 bases). Trimming cost V 7 bases and J 6 bases, with 16 bases left between them. This CDR3 spans 13 amino acids. Germline V gives CDR1 SGHKS, CDR2 YYEKEE (reference sequence). The DNA of the CDR3 is TGTGCCAGCGACAAAGCGGGGGCCGCTGAAGCTTTCTTT. It translates to CASDKAGAAEAFF.

This clone was counted only a few times. This sequence joins TRBV9 and TRBJ2-3; 13 bases align to TRBD2. Germline trimming cut 0 bases from V and 4 bases from J; bases unmatched to any gene: 11. CDR3 length equals 19 residues. Germline values: CDR1 SGDLS, CDR2 YYNGEE. CDR3 nucleotides: TGTGCCAGCAGCGTAGCAGGAGACAAACTAGCGGGGGGGCCAGATACGCAGTATTTT. Amino acids: CASSVAGDKLAGGPDTQYF.

The chain carries TRBV2 and TRBJ1-1, with a tentative D call TRBD1 (6 bases). Germline values: CDR1 SNHLY, CDR2 FYNNEI. The length of the CDR3 is 13 residues. V lost 9 bases and J 4 bases, leaving 15 bases between the germline ends. This CDR3 reads CAREKRGATEAFF. The CDR3 region has the DNA TGTGCCAGAGAGAAGCGGGGGGCCACTGAAGCTTTCTTT.

The chain uses TRBV4-1 and TRBJ1-4; D is uncertain. Germline loops: CDR1 MGHRA, CDR2 YSYEKL. The CDR3 length is 15 residues. The ends were cut back, 6 bases at V and 0 bases at J, with 11 bases in the middle. The DNA for the CDR3 is TGCGCCAGCAGAGAGGCGGAGGCAACTAATGAAAAACTGTTTTTT. This encodes CASREAEATNEKLFF.

This clone was counted a single time. This rearrangement joins TRBV9 to TRBJ1-6; tentatively, D is TRBD1 (5 bases). The CDR3 has 15 residues. Germline V CDR1 and CDR2: SGDLS, YYNGEE. Trimming left V 0 bases short and J 7 bases short, with 11 bases between. CDR3 sequence: CASSVGGDSNSPLHF. CDR3 nucleotides: TGTGCCAGCAGCGTAGGGGGGGATTCAAATTCACCCCTCCACTTT.

The chain combines TRBV5-1 with TRBJ1-1; weak D call: TRBD1 (5 bases). Germline values: CDR1 SGHRS, CDR2 YFSETQ. The CDR3 consists of 13 residues. The ends were cut back, 5 bases at V and 1 base at J, with 9 bases in the middle. CDR3 sequence: CASREGQNTEAFF. DNA of the CDR3: TGCGCCAGCAGGGAGGGGCAGAACACTGAAGCTTTCTTT.

The chain carries TRBV7-2 and TRBJ2-7; 9 bases align to TRBD1. The CDR3 length is 14 residues. The germline V gene has CDR1 SGHTA and CDR2 FQGNSA. Germline trimming cut 0 bases from V and 3 bases from J; bases unmatched to any gene: 0. CDR3 sequence: CASSLAGQGYEQYF. In DNA, the CDR3 is TGTGCCAGCAGCTTAGCGGGACAGGGCTACGAGCAGTACTTC.

This chain connects TRBV9 to TRBJ1-2; D perhaps matches TRBD1 (6 bases). The length of the CDR3 is 12 residues. CDR1 is SGDLS, CDR2 YYNGEE, per germline. The V end was cut by 3 bases, the J end by 4 bases, with 7 bases between. The CDR3 bases are TGTGCCAGCAGCGCACAGGGCTATGGCTACACCTTC. Translation: CASSAQGYGYTF. The full variable domain, in which reference TRBV9 and TRBJ1-2 provide the parts outside the CDR3, is DSGVTQTPKHLITATGQRVTLRCSPRSGDLSVYWYQQSLDQGLQFLIQYYNGEERAKGNILERFSAQQFPDLHSELNLSSLELGDSALYFCASSAQGYGYTFGSGTRLTVV.

The rearrangement uses TRBV7-8 and TRBJ2-1; maybe TRBD1 (5 bases). The CDR3 covers 16 residues. Germline assignment: CDR1 SGHVS and CDR2 FQNEAQ. V was pared by 5 bases and J by 5 bases, with 19 bases between. The CDR3 protein is CASSPGWGNGDNEQFF. The CDR3 DNA reads as TGTGCCAGCAGCCCAGGTTGGGGCAATGGGGACAATGAGCAGTTCTTC.